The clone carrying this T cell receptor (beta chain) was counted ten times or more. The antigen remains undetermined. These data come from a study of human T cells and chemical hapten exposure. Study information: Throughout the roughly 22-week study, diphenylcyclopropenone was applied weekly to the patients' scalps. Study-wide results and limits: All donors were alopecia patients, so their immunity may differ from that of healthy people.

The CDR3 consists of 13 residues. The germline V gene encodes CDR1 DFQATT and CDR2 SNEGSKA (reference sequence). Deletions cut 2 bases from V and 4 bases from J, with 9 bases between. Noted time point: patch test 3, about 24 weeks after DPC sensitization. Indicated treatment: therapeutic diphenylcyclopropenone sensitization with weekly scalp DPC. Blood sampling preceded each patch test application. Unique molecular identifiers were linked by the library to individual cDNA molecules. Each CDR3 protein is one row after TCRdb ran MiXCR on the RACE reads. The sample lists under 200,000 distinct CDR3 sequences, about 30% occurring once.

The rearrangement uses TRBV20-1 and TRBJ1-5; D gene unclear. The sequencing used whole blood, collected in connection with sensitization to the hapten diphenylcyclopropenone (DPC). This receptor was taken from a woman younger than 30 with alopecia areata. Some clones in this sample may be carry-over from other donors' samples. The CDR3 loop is CSARSGGNQPQHF. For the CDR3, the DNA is TGCAGTGCTAGATCGGGAGGTAATCAGCCCCAGCATTTT.